This entry lists 23 T cell receptor beta chains sequenced from one sample in a study of cytomegalovirus exposure and HLA in healthy donors. Primers: 60 Vbeta forward and 13 Jbeta reverse. Here immunoSEQ multiplex PCR was the method, and the copy in TCRdb shows in-frame clones only, minus some. This repertoire shows 84,000 or so clones, more than 60% found once; its top ten account for 2.5% to 3.5%. What was sequenced was PBMCs. These receptor sequences come from a man aged 25 to 45 in good health and CMV-seronegative.

The CDR3 here is CASRSTGVREKLFF. In nucleotides, the CDR3 is TGTGCCAGTAGATCGACAGGGGTTCGGGAAAAACTGTTTTTT. The chain uses TRBV19 and TRBJ1-4; 8 nucleotides line up with TRBD1. Germline V gives CDR1 LNHDA, CDR2 SQIVND (reference sequence). CDR3 size: 14 residues. V was clipped by 6 bases and J by 8 bases; unmatched bases: 8.

This chain links TRBV29-1 with TRBJ1-6, with 10 nucleotides matching TRBD1. The CDR3 is 14 residues long. CDR1 is SQVTM and CDR2 is ANQGSEA in the germline V gene. After removal of 8 bases from V and 5 bases from J, the junction contained 6 bases not matched to a gene. Here the CDR3 DNA reads TGCAGCATAAGGACAGGGGGAAATAATTCACCCCTCCACTTT. This sequence encodes CSIRTGGNNSPLHF.

This chain joins TRBV5-1 and TRBJ2-5; D possibly corresponds to TRBD2 (6 bases). From germline, CDR1 is SGHRS and CDR2 YFSETQ. V was shortened by 8 bases and J by 3 bases, with 14 bases between the two germline ends. There are 13 residues in the CDR3. The CDR3 DNA reads as TGCGCCAGTACCTCCGGGGGTGAAGAGACCCAGTACTTC. It encodes CASTSGGEETQYF. Complete variable domain (other parts from reference TRBV5-1 and TRBJ2-5): KAGVTQTPRYLIKTRGQQVTLSCSPISGHRSVSWYQQTPGQGLQFLFEYFSETQRNKGNFPGRFSGRQFSNSRSEMNVSTLELGDSALYLCASTSGGEETQYFGPGTRLLVL.

V usage is TRBV19 and J usage is TRBJ1-2; D gene unclear. Trimming took off 6 bases at V and 1 base at J, with 12 bases between the two ends. The V gene's germline CDR1 is LNHDA and CDR2 SQIVND (reference sequence). The CDR3 totals 14 residues. CDR3: CASSPRTFNYGYTF. CDR3 bases: TGTGCCAGTAGCCCAAGGACTTTTAACTATGGCTACACCTTC.

The chain uses TRBV6-1 and TRBJ1-2, with D uncertain. V was trimmed by 5 bases and J by 0 bases, leaving 7 bases between them. Germline values: CDR1 MNHNS, CDR2 SASEGT. This CDR3 is 13 amino acids long. The CDR3 sequence is CASSHGSNYGYTF. The CDR3 region has the DNA TGTGCCAGCAGTCACGGGTCTAACTATGGCTACACCTTC.

This chain links TRBV7-8 with TRBJ1-1, with D possibly TRBD1 on 6 matching bases. The CDR3 contains 17 residues. V was trimmed by 4 bases and J by 6 bases, leaving 24 bases between them. Germline V gives CDR1 SGHVS, CDR2 FQNEAQ. The CDR3 region has the DNA TGTGCCAGCAGCTCCCGAAGGTTACAGGGACCTATGGCTGAAGCTTTCTTT. Encoded protein: CASSSRRLQGPMAEAFF.

The CDR3 protein is CAISEVPGGGTQYF. The CDR3 DNA reads as TGTGCCATCAGTGAGGTCCCAGGGGGCGGTACGCAGTATTTT. V usage is TRBV10-3 and J usage is TRBJ2-3; 8 bases are shared with TRBD1. Per germline, CDR1 ENHRY and CDR2 SYGVKD. The V and J ends lost 2 bases and 8 bases, in that order; junction bases with no gene match: 6. The CDR3 consists of 14 residues.

J is TRBJ1-3 and V is TRBV30; D gene ambiguous. In germline, CDR1 is GTSNPN, CDR2 SVGIG (reference sequence). V shed 0 bases and J shed 1 base, with 4 bases lying between them. The CDR3 spans 13 residues. The DNA of the CDR3 is TGTGCCTGGAGTGTTCAGTCTGGAAACACCATATATTTT. Its protein is CAWSVQSGNTIYF.

This clone came up a few times. Other DNA sequences of this sample code for an identical CDR3. The rearrangement links TRBV19 to TRBJ2-5; D may be TRBD2 (5 bases). CDR1 LNHDA and CDR2 SQIVND come from the germline V gene (reference sequence). This CDR3 spans 12 amino acids. The V gene lost 3 bases and the J gene lost 5 bases, with 7 bases spanning the gap. DNA of the CDR3: TGTGCCAGTAGTATCACGGGGGAGACCCAGTACTTC. Protein: CASSITGETQYF.

The chain combines TRBV4-1 with TRBJ1-2; D is unclear. CDR1 and CDR2 from the germline V gene are MGHRA and YSYEKL. This CDR3 comprises 13 residues. V lost 0 bases and J lost 10, with 12 bases in between. The CDR3 region has the DNA TGCGCCAGCAGCCAAGAGAGGTCTCATGACTACACCTTC. Translation gives CASSQERSHDYTF.

The CDR3 loop reads CASSSNPGTGEETQYF. Written as DNA, the CDR3 is TGTGCCAGCAGCTCAAACCCTGGGACAGGAGAAGAGACCCAGTACTTC. The rearrangement uses TRBV5-8 and TRBJ2-5, with 8 bases matching TRBD1. CDR3 length equals 16 residues. Losses at the gene ends were 3 bases for V and 3 bases for J; bases not matched to a gene: 10. From germline, CDR1 is SGHTS and CDR2 YDEGEE.

The CDR3 DNA sequence: TGTGCCAGCAGCTTAGGAGCGGGGAAGTACGAGCAGTACTTC. This codes for CASSLGAGKYEQYF. The gene calls are TRBV13 and TRBJ2-7; 7 bases line up with TRBD2. Losses at the gene ends were 0 bases for V and 4 bases for J; bases not matched to a gene: 3. The germline V gene encodes CDR1 PRHDT and CDR2 FYEKMQ (reference sequence). The CDR3 runs to 14 residues.

Only a few counts were recorded for this clone. The chain carries TRBV5-1 and TRBJ2-3; perhaps TRBD2 as D (6 bases). CDR3 length: 16 amino acids. Per germline, CDR1 SGHRS and CDR2 YFSETQ. Trimming took off 1 base at V and 1 base at J, with 13 bases between the two ends. The CDR3 DNA reads as TGCGCCAGCAGCTTGATCGGGCGGAGGGGCACAGATACGCAGTATTTT. It specifies CASSLIGRRGTDTQYF.

CDR3 protein: CASSRGGRGYTF. The CDR3 nucleotides read TGTGCCAGCAGCCGGGGGGGTAGGGGCTACACCTTC. V gene TRBV6-5 combines with J gene TRBJ1-2, with D possibly matching TRBD1 (5 bases). The CDR3 spans 12 residues. The germline V gene encodes CDR1 MNHEY and CDR2 SVGAGI. V lost 6 bases, J lost 8 bases, and 13 bases lay in between.

The chain combines TRBV5-1 with TRBJ1-1; 8 bases agree with TRBD1. This CDR3 is 14 amino acids long. Germline trimming cut 0 bases from V and 6 bases from J; bases unmatched to any gene: 4. Germline V gene data show CDR1 as SGHRS and CDR2 as YFSETQ. The CDR3 DNA sequence: TGCGCCAGCAGCTTGGCAGGGGGCCGGGCTGAAGCTTTCTTT. This sequence encodes CASSLAGGRAEAFF. The full variable domain, in which reference TRBV5-1 and TRBJ1-1 provide the parts outside the CDR3, is KAGVTQTPRYLIKTRGQQVTLSCSPISGHRSVSWYQQTPGQGLQFLFEYFSETQRNKGNFPGRFSGRQFSNSRSEMNVSTLELGDSALYLCASSLAGGRAEAFFGQGTRLTVV.

This sequence joins TRBV7-3 and TRBJ2-3; 7 bases map to TRBD1. CDR1 and CDR2 (germline): SGHTA, FQGTGA. The CDR3 runs 14 residues. Trimming removed 1 base from V and 4 bases from J; junction bases left unmatched: 2. The CDR3, as DNA: TGTGCCAGCAGCTTAAAGGGGGCGGCAGATACGCAGTATTTT. Protein: CASSLKGAADTQYF.

This clone ranks as medium-sized. The chain recombines TRBV13 with TRBJ1-4; the match to TRBD1 covers 8 bases. CDR3 size: 14 residues. Germline trimming cut 5 bases from V and 8 bases from J; bases unmatched to any gene: 7. Germline values: CDR1 PRHDT, CDR2 FYEKMQ (reference sequence). CDR3 sequence reads: CASSPRTGREKLFF. As DNA, the CDR3 is TGTGCCAGCAGCCCTCGGACAGGGCGGGAAAAACTGTTTTTT.

The V and J genes are TRBV30 and TRBJ1-5; perhaps TRBD1 as D (6 bases). CDR3 length: 18 residues. The germline CDR1 and CDR2 sequences are GTSNPN and SVGIG (reference sequence). Deletions cut 6 bases from V and 0 bases from J, with 24 bases between. Here the CDR3 DNA reads TGTGCCTGCGAAGCGGGACAAGGGGGTGGGCATAGCAATCAGCCCCAGCATTTT. Protein: CACEAGQGGGHSNQPQHF.

The CDR3 region has the DNA TGTGCCAGCAGCTTAGCCCTTACAGGGGGCACCTACGAGCAGTACTTC. It codes for CASSLALTGGTYEQYF. The chain combines TRBV11-3 with TRBJ2-7, with 9 bases lining up with TRBD1. The CDR3 length is 16 residues. From germline, CDR1 is SGHNT and CDR2 YENEEA. Losses at the gene ends were 1 base for V and 2 bases for J; bases not matched to a gene: 6.

The chain uses TRBV7-9 and TRBJ1-1; D is uncertain. The V end lost 5 bases, the J end lost 5 bases, and 15 bases lay between the germline ends. There are 14 residues in the CDR3. Germline CDR1 and CDR2: SEHNR and FQNEAQ (reference sequence). The CDR3 bases are TGTGCCAGCAGCCGACCCCCCCGGGAAACTGAAGCTTTCTTT. It encodes CASSRPPRETEAFF.

The chain joins TRBV29-1 to TRBJ2-7; D is ambiguous. The length of the CDR3 is 13 residues. Germline V gives CDR1 SQVTM, CDR2 ANQGSEA. Trimming stripped 1 base from V and 2 bases from J, with 9 bases between. CDR3 sequence reads: CSVEGVAAYEQYF. The CDR3 coding sequence is TGCAGCGTTGAAGGGGTAGCTGCCTACGAGCAGTACTTC.

The chain uses TRBV7-9 and TRBJ2-2; 7 nucleotides match TRBD1. J was trimmed by 0 bases and V by 1 base; bases with no gene match: 8. Germline CDR1 reads SEHNR; CDR2 reads FQNEAQ (reference sequence). The CDR3 loop spans 18 amino acids. CDR3 nucleotides: TGTGCCAGCAGCTTAGTGGGCAGGGGGACCTCGAACACCGGGGAGCTGTTTTTT. This sequence encodes CASSLVGRGTSNTGELFF.

This clone was counted a single time. This sequence joins TRBV27 and TRBJ2-1, with 10 nucleotides matching TRBD1. J was trimmed by 8 bases and V by 5 bases; bases with no gene match: 15. CDR3 length: 17 residues. Germline loops: CDR1 MNHEY, CDR2 SMNVEV (reference sequence). This CDR3 reads CASSRLYRTGGNDEQFF. The DNA for the CDR3 is TGTGCCAGCAGTCGCCTTTATAGGACAGGGGGGAACGATGAGCAGTTCTTC.